Here is one TCR beta chain with its context. After removal of 4 bases from V and 3 bases from J, the junction contained 4 bases not matched to a gene. This CDR3 contains 14 residues. Germline loops: CDR1 KGHDR, CDR2 SFDVKD. The sample belongs to a study of blood T cell repertoires in COVID-19. In the study overall: Samples representing acute and convalescent COVID-19 were sourced from the United States, Italy and Spain. PBMCs, B-cell-depleted T cells, or T cells were the source of the cDNA or gDNA that made up the material.

TCRdb's copy holds only in-frame clones and misses some; the assay was immunoSEQ multiplex PCR. The sample lists just under 350,000 clones, about four fifths occurring once. Sequenced: peripheral blood. This rearrangement joins TRBV24-1 to TRBJ1-2, with TRBD1 identical over 7 bases. The clonotype comes from a man under 40 with active or convalescent COVID-19. The CDR3 DNA is TGTGCCACCAGTGAATCAGGGGGACACTATGGCTACACCTTC. It translates to CATSESGGHYGYTF.